This T cell receptor beta chain derives from a study of long-term antiretroviral therapy in people with HIV. Overall study: Collection of the earliest samples took place about a decade ahead of the 2015 immediate-ART recommendation. Points from the study as a whole: Diversity remained lower than transplant donor controls, even though it increased after ART.

V dropped 5 bases and J dropped 1; count of bases not matched to a gene: 3. The CDR3 is made up of 14 amino acids. Germline V gene lookup returns CDR1 SNHLY and CDR2 FYNNEI. The assay used was immunoSEQ (version v3.0), run at survey level. The table came from immunoSEQ multiplex PCR; TCRdb's copy has only in-frame clones and leaves some out. The sample has some 30,000 clones; 97% are singletons. The United States was where all participants with HIV were treated. Note on this clone: What it recognizes is unknown.

V and J are TRBV2 and TRBJ2-3; 7 bases are a match to TRBD1. The sequence was collected from a man in his thirties or forties with HIV. Material: unsorted PBMCs, obtained 7.6 years after starting antiretroviral therapy. Here the CDR3 reads CASSPGQRTDTQYF. The CDR3 nucleotides are TGTGCCAGCAGTCCGGGACAGCGCACAGATACGCAGTATTTT.